A selection of T cell receptor beta chains follows, all from one sample in a study of blood T cell repertoires in COVID-19. Repertoires were generated with immunoSEQ multiplex PCR, while TCRdb's copy carries only in-frame clones and drops some. The repertoire consists of some 360,000 clones, with 89% occurring once and the leading ten covering 3% to 4.5%. Sequenced: peripheral blood. The receptors come from a woman between 55 and 75 years old with COVID-19, enrolled during active disease. Each CDR3 is given with its conserved first and last residue. D genes are given only for firm matches. A clone size is listed for some rows: how often the clone was seen (once, few, many), or a class if it is expanded.

NA | TRBJ1-4 | TRBV5-1 | NA | CASSLEPQGGEGREKLFF | TGCGCCAGCAGCTTGGAACCGCAGGGTGGGGAGGGACGGGAAAAACTGTTTTTT
NA | TRBJ1-4 | TRBV18 | TRBD1 | CASSQSPGGTNEKLFF | TGTGCCAGCTCTCAGTCACCAGGGGGGACAAATGAAAAACTGTTTTTT
NA | TRBJ2-5 | TRBV7-2 | NA | CASSLEHLKKTQYF | TGTGCCAGCAGCTTAGAACATCTCAAGAAGACCCAGTACTTC
NA | TRBJ1-1 | TRBV6-1 | TRBD1 | CASSALVGQGYTEAFF | TGTGCCAGCAGTGCACTCGTCGGACAGGGATACACTGAAGCTTTCTTT
once | TRBJ2-1 | TRBV7-6 | NA | CASSLAQGSYNEQFF | TGTGCCAGCAGCTTAGCGCAGGGGTCCTACAATGAGCAGTTCTTC
once | TRBJ2-5 | TRBV9 | TRBD2 | CASSVERLGLAGIQETQYF | TGTGCCAGCAGCGTAGAACGTTTGGGGTTAGCGGGGATTCAAGAGACCCAGTACTTC
NA | TRBJ1-2 | TRBV2 | NA | CASSEGEGIYGYTF | TGTGCCAGCAGTGAAGGAGAGGGAATCTATGGCTACACCTTC
NA | TRBJ2-1 | TRBV5-1 | TRBD1 | CASSGDSNEQFF | TGCGCCAGCAGCGGGGACAGCAATGAGCAGTTCTTC
NA | TRBJ2-3 | TRBV10-2 | TRBD2 | CASSGGGGADTQYF | TGCGCCAGCAGTGGCGGGGGGGGAGCAGATACGCAGTATTTT
NA | TRBJ2-2 | TRBV7-9 | NA | CASSWGTGDSYTGELFF | TGTGCCAGCAGCTGGGGGACGGGGGACTCCTACACCGGGGAGCTGTTTTTT
NA | TRBJ1-1 | TRBV6-6 | NA | CASSSRGNTEAFF | TGTGCCAGCAGTTCTCGAGGGAACACTGAAGCTTTCTTT
NA | TRBJ1-1 | TRBV10-3 | NA | CAIMQGWNTEAFF | TGTGCCATCATGCAGGGATGGAACACTGAAGCTTTCTTT
NA | TRBJ2-3 | TRBV18 | NA | CASSPPTLRVGTDTQYF | TGTGCCAGCTCACCACCTACGCTGAGGGTAGGCACAGATACGCAGTATTTT
NA | TRBJ1-3 | TRBV19 | NA | CASTQNSGNTIYF | TGTGCCAGTACCCAAAACTCTGGAAACACCATATATTTT
NA | TRBJ1-4 | TRBV15 | NA | CATSTVSGEKLFF | TGTGCCACCAGTACCGTGAGCGGTGAAAAACTGTTTTTT
few | TRBJ2-3 | TRBV5-1 | TRBD2 | CASSLVSGGSDTQYF | TGCGCCAGCAGCTTGGTTAGCGGGGGTAGCGATACGCAGTATTTT
once | TRBJ2-5 | TRBV7-2 | NA | CASSSAGSGETQYF | TGTGCCAGCAGCTCGGCCGGGTCGGGGGAGACCCAGTACTTC
NA | TRBJ2-5 | TRBV28 | NA | CASSLGTFQETQYF | TGTGCCAGCAGTTTAGGGACTTTTCAAGAGACCCAGTACTTC
NA | TRBJ2-7 | TRBV7-3 | TRBD2 | CASSRKAGDYEQYF | TGTGCCAGCAGCCGAAAGGCGGGGGACTACGAGCAGTACTTC
NA | TRBJ1-4 | TRBV30 | NA | CAWSRGTTNEKLFF | TGTGCCTGGAGTAGAGGTACAACTAATGAAAAACTGTTTTTT
once | TRBJ1-6 | TRBV19 | TRBD1 | CASTRTGQFYNSPLHF | TGTGCCAGTACGCGGACAGGGCAATTCTATAATTCACCCCTCCACTTT
NA | TRBJ2-3 | TRBV11-2 | NA | CASSLSGGQDTQYF | TGTGCCAGCAGCTTATCCGGGGGACAGGATACGCAGTATTTT
NA | TRBJ1-3 | TRBV2 | NA | CASSEILGNTIYF | TGTGCCAGCAGTGAAATCTTAGGAAACACCATATATTTT
NA | TRBJ1-4 | TRBV11-1 | NA | CASSLMKGTNEKLFF | TGTGCCAGCAGCTTAATGAAGGGGACTAATGAAAAACTGTTTTTT
NA | TRBJ1-2 | TRBV24-1 | NA | CATSDRDTYNYGYTF | TGTGCCACCAGTGACCGGGACACCTATAACTATGGCTACACCTTC
NA | TRBJ1-2 | TRBV28 | TRBD1 | CASSLTGVGYGYTF | TGTGCCAGCAGTTTGACAGGGGTTGGCTATGGCTACACCTTC
NA | TRBJ1-2 | TRBV28 | NA | CASSLLTAANYGYTF | TGTGCCAGCAGTTTATTAACAGCAGCTAACTATGGCTACACCTTC
NA | TRBJ1-2 | TRBV10-1 | TRBD1 | CASSSGGGYGYTF | TGCGCCAGCAGTTCAGGGGGAGGCTATGGCTACACCTTC
few | TRBJ2-7 | TRBV9 | TRBD1 | CASSEGARGEQYF | TGTGCCAGCAGCGAGGGGGCTAGAGGGGAGCAGTACTTC
few | TRBJ1-6 | TRBV2 | NA | CASTPGSSYNSPLHF | TGTGCCAGCACGCCCGGTAGCTCCTATAATTCACCCCTCCACTTT
NA | TRBJ1-4 | TRBV6-6 | NA | CASRKTGFQNEKLFF | TGTGCCAGCAGGAAAACAGGCTTCCAAAATGAAAAACTGTTTTTT
NA | TRBJ2-5 | TRBV7-2 | NA | CASTLAPQETQYF | TGTGCCAGCACCCTAGCTCCACAAGAGACCCAGTACTTC
NA | TRBJ2-7 | TRBV4-1 | NA | CASSQGPLYEQYF | TGCGCCAGCAGCCAAGGGCCCCTCTACGAGCAGTACTTC
NA | TRBJ2-6 | TRBV3-1/TRBV3-2 | NA | CATLLSGANVLTF | TGTGCTACTCTCCTCTCTGGGGCCAACGTCCTGACTTTC
NA | TRBJ1-1 | TRBV2 | TRBD1 | CASTEQGYTEAFF | TGTGCCAGCACCGAACAGGGGTACACTGAAGCTTTCTTT
NA | TRBJ2-3 | TRBV11-2 | NA | CASSLGSSLADTQYF | TGTGCCAGCAGCTTGGGGTCTAGCTTGGCAGATACGCAGTATTTT
NA | TRBJ2-5 | TRBV9 | TRBD2 | CASSGGGGGATETQYF | TGTGCCAGCAGCGGAGGTGGCGGGGGGGCTACAGAGACCCAGTACTTC
NA | TRBJ1-2 | TRBV7-9 | TRBD1 | CASSLGDRGINYGYTF | TGTGCCAGCAGCTTGGGGGACAGGGGCATTAACTATGGCTACACCTTC
NA | TRBJ1-4 | TRBV25-1 | TRBD1 | CASSRPGQGGEKLFF | TGTGCCAGCAGTAGGCCGGGACAGGGTGGCGAAAAACTGTTTTTT
NA | TRBJ2-1 | TRBV14 | TRBD2 | CASSQEGTRGNEQFF | TGTGCCAGCAGCCAAGAAGGGACTAGAGGGAATGAGCAGTTCTTC
NA | TRBJ1-2 | TRBV6-5 | TRBD1 | CASTPSRDRGYGYTF | TGTGCCAGCACCCCGAGTCGGGACAGGGGCTATGGCTACACCTTC